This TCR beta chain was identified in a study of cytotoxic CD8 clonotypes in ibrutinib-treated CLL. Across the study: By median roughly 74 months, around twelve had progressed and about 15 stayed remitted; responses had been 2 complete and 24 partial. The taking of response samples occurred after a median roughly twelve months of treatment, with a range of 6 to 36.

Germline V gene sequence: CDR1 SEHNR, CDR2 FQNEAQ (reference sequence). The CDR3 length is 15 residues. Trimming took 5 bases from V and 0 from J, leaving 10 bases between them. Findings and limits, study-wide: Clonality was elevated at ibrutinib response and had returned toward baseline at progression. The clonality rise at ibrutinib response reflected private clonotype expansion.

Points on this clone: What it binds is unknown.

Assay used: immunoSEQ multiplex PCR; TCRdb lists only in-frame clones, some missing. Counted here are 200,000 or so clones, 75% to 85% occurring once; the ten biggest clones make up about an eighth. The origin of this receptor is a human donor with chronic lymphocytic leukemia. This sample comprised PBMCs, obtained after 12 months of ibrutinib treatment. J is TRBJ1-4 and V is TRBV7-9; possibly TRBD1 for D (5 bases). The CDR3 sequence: CASSPRGPTNEKLFF. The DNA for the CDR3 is TGTGCCAGCAGCCCGAGGGGCCCAACTAATGAAAAACTGTTTTTT.